This T cell receptor (beta chain) derives from a study of shared clonotypes between healthy human individuals. In the original analysis: Junction-only immunoSEQ sequences carried no quality scores, so filtering differed. Sequencing used immunoSEQ multiplex PCR; TCRdb keeps in-frame clones, though not all of them. Clone size and the V and J calls come from that table; the DNA yielded D and trimming. Of some 530,000 clones detected, roughly 80% appear once; the ten largest clones hold about 12%. Samples left unsorted employed approximately 83 million PBMCs for genomic DNA. Germline-derived CDR1 and CDR2 are MNHEY and SVGAGI. CDR3 length: 11 residues.

The chain employs TRBV6-5 and TRBJ2-5; the D gene is possibly TRBD2 (6 bases). The DNA end lines up better with TRBJ2-7; the J call may be wrong. This receptor was obtained from a woman aged 35 to 49 in good health. Some clones in this sample may be carry-over from other donors' samples. Sequenced: PBMCs. CDR3 DNA sequence: TGTGCCAGCACCCTGGGGGGCGAGCAGTACTTC. Amino acid sequence: CASTLGGEQYF.